A single sample is the source of the 30 T cell receptor beta chains below, sequenced in a study of T cells in Graves' hyperthyroidism and ophthalmopathy. TCR beta CDR3 sequences were amplified from RNA transcripts. The study used the HTBI primer set for a first-round RT-PCR of the TCR CDR3. A single record per CDR3 protein comes from TCRdb applying MiXCR to the multiplex PCR reads. The sample shows some 350,000 distinct CDR3 sequences, around 14% of them seen only once. The specimen sequenced was blood. Every receptor here comes from a woman between 18 and 29 years old with Graves' hyperthyroidism that later progressed to Graves' ophthalmopathy.

Worth noting for this clonotype: Germline and junction disagree at one end, which may indicate a read error. This chain joins TRBV11-2 and TRBJ2-1; 14 bases fit TRBD2. Germline V gene lookup returns CDR1 SGHAT and CDR2 FQNNGV. The CDR3 covers 17 residues. The CDR3 reads CASSLIGTSGGYNGQFF. For the CDR3, the DNA is TGTGCCAGCAGCTTAATAGGGACTAGCGGGGGCTACAATGGGCAGTTCTTC.

This chain links TRBV7-6 with TRBJ2-1; D is possibly TRBD2 (7 bases). Between the trimmed V and J ends, which lost 5 bases and 9 bases, there was a span of 14 bases. This CDR3 comprises 13 residues. Germline lookup yields CDR1 SGHVS and CDR2 FNYEAQ. CDR3 coding DNA: TGTGCCAGCAGCCCTGGGGGGGCCACTGAGCAGTTCTTC. Translation: CASSPGGATEQFF.

This clonotype has just a few counts. V and J are TRBV5-1 and TRBJ2-7; D possibly corresponds to TRBD1 (5 bases). The CDR3 sequence is 15 residues long. The V end lost 0 bases, the J end lost 7 bases, and 17 bases lay between the germline ends. The V gene's germline CDR1 is SGHRS and CDR2 YFSETQ. CDR3 DNA sequence: TGCGCCAGCAGCTTGGACACGCAGGGTATTGCGGAGCAGTACTTC. This sequence encodes CASSLDTQGIAEQYF.

The rearrangement joins TRBV20-1 to TRBJ1-1; 10 nucleotides agree with TRBD1. In germline, CDR1 is DFQATT, CDR2 SNEGSKA (reference sequence). V gave up 0 bases and J gave up 7 bases; unmatched junction bases: 17. This CDR3 spans 18 amino acids. Here the CDR3 reads CSARDQKRAGTGANEAFF. In DNA, the CDR3 is TGCAGTGCTAGAGATCAAAAGCGGGCCGGGACAGGGGCTAATGAAGCTTTCTTT.

DNA of the CDR3: TGTGCCACCAGCAGAGCCGGAGCTAGCGGGAGTCCCTACAATGAGCAGTTCTTC. Amino acid sequence: CATSRAGASGSPYNEQFF. The chain recombines TRBV15 with TRBJ2-1, with 10 bases matching TRBD2. The CDR3 totals 18 residues. From germline, CDR1 is LNHNV and CDR2 YYDKDF (reference sequence). The J segment lost 2 bases and the V segment lost 1 base, leaving 8 bases of the junction unmatched. Based on the CDR3 plus reference TRBV15 and TRBJ2-1, the full variable domain is DAMVIQNPRYQVTQFGKPVTLSCSQTLNHNVMYWYQQKSSQAPKLLFHYYDKDFNNEADTPDNFQSRRPNTSFCFLDIRSPGLGDTAMYLCATSRAGASGSPYNEQFFGPGTRLTVL.

This clonotype came up many times. J is TRBJ1-5 and V is TRBV6-1; TRBD1 matches at 9 bases. CDR1 is MNHNS, CDR2 SASEGT, per germline. Losses at the gene ends were 11 bases for V and 2 bases for J; bases not matched to a gene: 7. This CDR3 is built from 14 residues. CDR3 loop: CACKQGAGNQPQHF. In nucleotides, the CDR3 is TGTGCCTGCAAACAGGGGGCGGGCAATCAGCCCCAGCATTTT.

This clonotype showed up many times. The DNA for the CDR3 is TGCAGTGCTAGCGCTCGACTAGCGGGCGCCTACGAGCAGTACTTC. This codes for CSASARLAGAYEQYF. V is TRBV20-1 and J is TRBJ2-7; 10 bases match TRBD2. Looked up from germline, CDR1 is DFQATT and CDR2 is SNEGSKA (reference sequence). The CDR3 is 15 amino acids. Trimming cost V 3 bases and J 2 bases; bases outside gene matches: 7.

As to this clonotype: Given a much more abundant clone one base away, this may be a read error. The chain couples TRBV20-1 to TRBJ2-3; 9 bases map to TRBD1. The CDR3 is 14 amino acids. The V gene's germline CDR1 is DFQATT and CDR2 SNEGSKA (reference sequence). J lost 8 bases, V lost 5 bases, and 11 bases had no gene match. The CDR3 coding sequence is TGCAGTGCTCGTCATGGGACAGGGATAGGTACGCAGTATTTT. Amino acid sequence: CSARHGTGIGTQYF.

This clonotype was detected many times. The genes are TRBV3-1 and TRBJ2-7; the D is unclear. The CDR3 is 14 residues long. CDR1 is LGHDT and CDR2 is YNNKEL in the germline V gene (reference sequence). V lost 1 base and J 3 bases, leaving 10 bases between the germline ends. CDR3 bases: TGTGCCAGCAGCCAAGCTCCAATGGTCTACGAGCAGTACTTC. This codes for CASSQAPMVYEQYF.

The rearrangement joins TRBV18 to TRBJ2-1; D may be TRBD1 or TRBD2 (5 bases each). The germline V gene has CDR1 KGHSH and CDR2 LQKENI. The CDR3 is made up of 14 amino acids. The ends were cut back, 2 bases at V and 9 bases at J, with 14 bases in the middle. CDR3 sequence (DNA): TGTGCCAGCTCACCAATCGCGGGCCAGGGTGAGCAGTTCTTC. It codes for CASSPIAGQGEQFF.

This clonotype was counted only a few times. J is TRBJ2-1 and V is TRBV6-1; D may be TRBD2 (5 bases). The CDR3 length is 13 residues. Germline-derived CDR1 and CDR2 are MNHNS and SASEGT. Trimming removed 1 base at V and 5 bases at J, with 6 bases between. CDR3 in amino acids: CASSEGEHNEQFF. DNA for the CDR3: TGTGCCAGCAGTGAAGGGGAGCACAATGAGCAGTTCTTC.

CDR3 amino acids: CASSLERSPGQGARPGYTF. The CDR3 nucleotides are TGTGCCAGCAGTTTAGAGCGCTCCCCGGGACAGGGGGCCCGGCCGGGCTACACCTTC. The chain is built from TRBV28 and TRBJ1-2, with TRBD1 matching 12 bases. The CDR3 extends over 19 amino acids. Germline CDR1 MDHEN, CDR2 SYDVKM. Trimming at V came to 2 bases and at J to 8 bases, leaving 18 bases not matched to a gene.

This clonotype was detected only a few times. The V and J genes are TRBV20-1 and TRBJ2-7; 9 bases are a match to TRBD2. V lost 0 bases to trimming and J lost 3 bases; unmatched junction nucleotides: 12. The CDR3 has 17 residues. Germline-derived CDR1 and CDR2 are DFQATT and SNEGSKA (reference sequence). In DNA form, the CDR3 reads TGCAGTGCTAGAGATAGTAGAAGCGGGAGGTCCTACTACGAGCAGTACTTC. It translates to CSARDSRSGRSYYEQYF.

Ten or more counts support this clonotype. The chain links TRBV5-4 to TRBJ2-5; D is perhaps TRBD1 or TRBD2 (5 bases each). CDR1 is SGHNT, CDR2 YYREEE, per germline (reference sequence). The V and J ends lost 2 bases and 5 bases respectively, with 10 bases between them. CDR3 length equals 13 residues. The CDR3 coding sequence is TGTGCCAGCAGCTTACGGGGCCGGGAGACCCAGTACTTC. Its protein is CASSLRGRETQYF.

Turning to this clonotype: This may be a read error: a much more frequent sequence differs by one nucleotide. The chain has TRBV20-1 and TRBJ2-1, with 9 bases matching TRBD2. CDR1 DFQATT and CDR2 SNEGSKA come from the germline V gene (reference sequence). This CDR3 has 17 amino acids. CDR3 protein: CSARYSGRPGADNVQFF. The CDR3 region has the DNA TGCAGTGCTAGATACAGCGGGAGGCCAGGCGCGGACAATGTGCAGTTCTTC.

This clonotype has a count of ten or more. The rearrangement joins TRBV7-8 to TRBJ2-7; 12 bases are a match to TRBD1. The CDR3 is made up of 13 amino acids. The junction had 2 bases not matched to a gene; V was cut back by 6 bases and J by 5 bases. CDR1 is SGHVS, CDR2 FQNEAQ, per germline. The CDR3, as DNA: TGTGCCAGCAGTGGGACAGGGGGCAACGAGCAGTACTTC. It is translated as CASSGTGGNEQYF.

This clonotype was seen repeatedly, ten times or more. The chain recombines TRBV5-1 with TRBJ2-1; 7 nucleotides line up with TRBD1. There are 14 residues in the CDR3. Germline assignment: CDR1 SGHRS and CDR2 YFSETQ. V shed 4 bases and J 2 bases; nucleotides not matched to a gene: 3. The CDR3 DNA is TGCGCCAGCAGCCCGGGACAGACCTACAATGAGCAGTTCTTC. Translated, it gives CASSPGQTYNEQFF.

This clonotype was observed a handful of times. The gene calls are TRBV4-3 and TRBJ2-7, with 9 bases lining up with TRBD1. Germline V gives CDR1 LGHNA, CDR2 YSLEER. The CDR3 sequence is 17 residues long. V lost 1 base to trimming and J lost 5 bases; unmatched junction nucleotides: 12. CDR3 in amino acids: CASSQAASGTGMNEQYF. In DNA form, the CDR3 reads TGCGCCAGCAGCCAAGCCGCATCCGGGACAGGGATGAACGAGCAGTACTTC.

The V gene is TRBV27, the J gene TRBJ1-1, with unresolved D. CDR3 length equals 15 residues. The V end was cut by 2 bases, the J end by 2 bases, with 12 bases between. The germline V gene encodes CDR1 MNHEY and CDR2 SMNVEV (reference sequence). CDR3 residues: CASSLEPASNTEAFF. Here the CDR3 DNA reads TGTGCCAGCAGTTTAGAGCCAGCTTCAAACACTGAAGCTTTCTTT.

The chain combines TRBV28 with TRBJ2-1, with 11 bases lining up with TRBD2. The CDR3 runs 18 residues. Germline V gene data show CDR1 as MDHEN and CDR2 as SYDVKM. The trim removed 3 bases at V and 1 base at J, leaving 8 bases unmatched. Here the CDR3 DNA reads TGTGCCAGCAGTTTGCGGGGAGGGACTAGCGGATCCTACAATGAGCAGTTCTTC. Translated, it gives CASSLRGGTSGSYNEQFF.

This clonotype has a count of ten or more. The V and J genes are TRBV3-1 and TRBJ1-6; D perhaps matches TRBD1 (6 bases). This CDR3 is built from 16 residues. Between the trimmed V and J ends, which lost 0 bases and 6 bases, there was a span of 12 bases. In germline, CDR1 is LGHDT, CDR2 YNNKEL (reference sequence). For the CDR3, the DNA is TGTGCCAGCAGCCAAGATGTCGGGACATTTAATTCACCCCTCCACTTT. Translating it yields CASSQDVGTFNSPLHF.

This clonotype was picked up many times. The rearrangement joins TRBV7-6 to TRBJ1-2; TRBD1 might be the D (5 bases). CDR3 length: 15 amino acids. The V and J ends lost 5 bases and 4 bases respectively, with 17 bases between them. CDR1 is SGHVS and CDR2 is FNYEAQ in the germline V gene. CDR3 bases: TGTGCCAGCAGCCCTCGTGTAGGGGCGGTCTATGGCTACACCTTC. It encodes CASSPRVGAVYGYTF.

This clonotype was seen many times. This chain uses TRBV20-1 with TRBJ2-1; a possible D gene is TRBD2 (5 bases). This CDR3 contains 12 residues. Per germline, CDR1 DFQATT and CDR2 SNEGSKA (reference sequence). Trimming cost V 0 bases and J 9 bases, with 9 bases left between them. The CDR3 reads CSARDRESEQFF. CDR3 nucleotide sequence: TGCAGTGCTAGAGATAGGGAGAGTGAGCAGTTCTTC.

The CDR3 protein is CASTSFAGEDAGELFF. CDR3 sequence (DNA): TGTGCCAGTACTTCCTTTGCGGGGGAGGATGCCGGGGAGCTGTTTTTT. The rearrangement joins TRBV10-3 to TRBJ2-2, with 7 bases aligning to TRBD2. The CDR3 loop spans 16 amino acids. The V gene's germline CDR1 is ENHRY and CDR2 SYGVKD. The V gene end was trimmed by 10 bases and the J gene end by 6 bases; junction bases not matched to a gene: 17.

For this clonotype: Relative to the germline gene, one junction end is altered; a read error may explain this. The rearrangement uses TRBV2 and TRBJ2-2; 11 bases map to TRBD2. Germline V gene data show CDR1 as SNHLY and CDR2 as FYNNEI. The CDR3 consists of 14 residues. For the CDR3, the DNA is TGTGCCAGCAGAACTAGCGGGAGCGTGGTGGAGCTGGTTTTT. This translates into CASRTSGSVVELVF. Full variable domain (remainder filled in from reference TRBV2 and TRBJ2-2): EPEVTQTPSHQVTQMGQEVILRCVPISNHLYFYWYRQILGQKVEFLVSFYNNEISEKSEIFDDQFSVERPDGSNFTLKIRSTKLEDSAMYFCASRTSGSVVELVFGEGSRLTVL.

This clonotype was counted at least ten times. The V and J genes are TRBV12-3 or TRBV12-4 and TRBJ2-7, with 11 bases that match TRBD2. Unmatched junction bases numbered 2, after V lost 3 bases and J lost 4 bases. The length of the CDR3 is 14 residues. The CDR3 sequence is CASSFGTSGYEQYF. DNA of the CDR3: TGTGCCAGCAGTTTCGGGACTAGCGGATACGAGCAGTACTTC.

This clonotype has at least ten counts. The V gene is TRBV7-2, the J gene TRBJ2-7, with 10 bases lining up with TRBD2. The V gene end was trimmed by 4 bases and the J gene end by 6 bases; junction bases not matched to a gene: 6. The CDR3 spans 14 residues. Germline CDR1 reads SGHTA; CDR2 reads FQGNSA. The CDR3 sequence is CASSSLAGVSEQYF. The CDR3 DNA follows: TGTGCCAGCAGCTCCCTAGCGGGAGTCTCCGAGCAGTACTTC.

This clonotype was counted ten times or more. The chain couples TRBV28 to TRBJ2-2; TRBD2 aligns across 10 bases. The germline V gene has CDR1 MDHEN and CDR2 SYDVKM. With 4 bases clipped from V and 0 bases from J, the junction kept 11 bases outside the gene matches. This CDR3 has 19 amino acids. CDR3 nucleotide sequence: TGTGCCAGCAGTTCGGTAGGGACTAGCGCCTATACGAACACCGGGGAGCTGTTTTTT. Amino acids: CASSSVGTSAYTNTGELFF.

This clonotype was observed many times. V is TRBV28 and J is TRBJ2-1, with 13 bases lining up with TRBD2. The germline V gene encodes CDR1 MDHEN and CDR2 SYDVKM. CDR3 length: 15 amino acids. V lost 6 bases, J lost 5 bases, and 4 bases stayed unmatched. The CDR3 sequence: CASSLGLAGNNEQFF. In DNA, the CDR3 is TGTGCCAGCAGCCTGGGACTAGCGGGAAACAATGAGCAGTTCTTC.

This clonotype was detected ten times or more. V and J are TRBV28 and TRBJ2-2, with 11 bases that match TRBD2. The CDR3 consists of 15 residues. With 6 bases clipped from V and 4 bases from J, the junction kept 4 bases outside the gene matches. Germline CDR1 and CDR2: MDHEN and SYDVKM. The CDR3 DNA is TGTGCCAGCAGCATAGCGGGAGGGTCCACCGGGGAGCTGTTTTTT. This translates into CASSIAGGSTGELFF.